A selection of T cell receptor beta chains follows, all from one sample in a study of T cells after yellow fever vaccination. One entry per CDR3 protein results from TCRdb running MiXCR on the 5' RACE reads. In the table there are around 600,000 distinct CDR3 sequences, more than 9% of which are singletons. The material was PBMCs, obtained on the day of the yellow fever booster vaccination. The receptors were sampled from a man aged 25-45 years who received the YFV17D yellow fever vaccine. Each CDR3 is given with its conserved first and last residue. A D gene is named only where the DNA matches it firmly. Where a row states a size, it is once, few, many or the class of an expanded clone; other rows omit it.

d_call	v_call	clone_size	j_call	cdr3_nt	cdr3_aa
TRBD2	TRBV5-4	-	TRBJ2-2	TGTGCCAGCAGCCGAATCCTGGCTAGCGGGAGGGAGGAGCTGTTTTTT	CASSRILASGREELFF
-	TRBV28	-	TRBJ2-1	TGTGCCAGCAGTTTGGCAGGGTTGAATGAGCAGTTCTTC	CASSLAGLNEQFF
-	TRBV7-2	many	TRBJ1-2	TGTGCCAGCAGCCAATCTCGCTATGGCTACACCTTC	CASSQSRYGYTF
TRBD2	TRBV11-2	-	TRBJ2-3	TGTGCCAGCAGCTTGGGACTAGCGGGAGAACCTGGTTTGGATACGCAGTATTTT	CASSLGLAGEPGLDTQYF
TRBD2	TRBV5-1	-	TRBJ2-1	TGCGCCAGCACCTTAGCGGGAGTAACGGTCAATGAGCAGTTCTTC	CASTLAGVTVNEQFF
TRBD1	TRBV7-2	few	TRBJ2-7	TGTGCCAGCGGACGACAGGGGGGAGACGAGCAGTACTTC	CASGRQGGDEQYF
TRBD2	TRBV6-6	few	TRBJ2-5	TGTGCCAGCAGTTCAGCGGGAGCAGAGACCCAGTACTTC	CASSSAGAETQYF
TRBD1	TRBV5-1	-	TRBJ1-4	TGCGCCAGCAGCTTGTATCAGGGGGACAATGAAAAACTGTTTTTT	CASSLYQGDNEKLFF
-	TRBV6-2/TRBV6-3	many	TRBJ1-2	TGTGCCAGCAGTGAGGGGGTCTATGGCTACACCTTC	CASSEGVYGYTF
-	TRBV5-1	-	TRBJ2-3	TGCGCCAGCAGCTTGAGCACAGGGTTGGATACGCAGTATTTT	CASSLSTGLDTQYF
TRBD2	TRBV12-3/TRBV12-4	-	TRBJ2-2	TGTGCCAGCAGTGGACTAGATTCCGGGGAGCTGTTTTTT	CASSGLDSGELFF
-	TRBV6-5	-	TRBJ1-2	TGTGCCAGCAGTGTGGGGGAGGGTGGCTACACCTTC	CASSVGEGGYTF
-	TRBV10-2	few	TRBJ2-1	TGCGCCAGCAGTGAGTTCGGGGGAAGTTCCTACAATGAGCAGTTCTTC	CASSEFGGSSYNEQFF
-	TRBV5-1	-	TRBJ2-7	TGCGCCAGCAGCTTGGATACAGTTAAAGTCTACGAGCAGTACTTC	CASSLDTVKVYEQYF
-	TRBV20-1	few	TRBJ1-4	TGCAGTACCAGGCCAACTAATGAAAAACTGTTTTTT	CSTRPTNEKLFF
-	TRBV7-3	many	TRBJ2-5	TGTGCCAGCAGCTTAAACCGAGGGGAGACCCAGTACTTC	CASSLNRGETQYF
-	TRBV5-4	-	TRBJ2-5	TGTGCCAGCAACTATCGGAGACAAGAGACCCAGTACTTC	CASNYRRQETQYF
-	TRBV20-1	-	TRBJ2-5	TGCTGCGCTAGAGATCCCCAGACTAGTAGGGGAGAGACCCAGTACTTC	CCARDPQTSRGETQYF
-	TRBV5-6	-	TRBJ2-7	TGTGCCAGCAGCAAGGACAGATCCTACGAGCAGTACTTC	CASSKDRSYEQYF
-	TRBV12-3/TRBV12-4	many	TRBJ2-4	TGTGCCAGCGGCGCTTATAACATTCAGTACTTC	CASGAYNIQYF
TRBD1	TRBV20-1	-	TRBJ1-5	TGCAGTGCTTCTCGTCGACAGGGGATTCAGCCCCAGCATTTT	CSASRRQGIQPQHF
-	TRBV20-1	-	TRBJ1-5	TGCAGTGCTAGAGTCGGCGGTCAGCCCCAGCATTTT	CSARVGGQPQHF
-	TRBV28	-	TRBJ2-2	TGTGCCAGCAGTTGGGTAGTCGGCACCGGGGAGCTGTTTTTT	CASSWVVGTGELFF
-	TRBV5-1	few	TRBJ1-3	TGCGCCAGCAGCTTGGAAGGGGGGACTGGAAACACCATATATTTT	CASSLEGGTGNTIYF
-	TRBV30	few	TRBJ2-7	TGTGCCTGGGGAAAGGGGGGGATTATCCACGAGCAGTACTTC	CAWGKGGIIHEQYF
-	TRBV19	-	TRBJ2-1	TGTGCCAGCGGGCCTAGAGACCACAATGAGCAGTTCTTC	CASGPRDHNEQFF
-	TRBV20-1	-	TRBJ2-1	TGCAGTGCTAGGACCGCGCTAGTCAATGAGCAGTTCTTC	CSARTALVNEQFF
-	TRBV12-3/TRBV12-4	many	TRBJ2-2	TGTGCCAGCAGCTTAGGGCTAGCAGGAACCGGGGAGCTGTTTTTT	CASSLGLAGTGELFF
-	TRBV12-3/TRBV12-4	-	TRBJ1-1	TGTGCCAGCAGCAGGAGGGGGGCTACTGAAGCTTTCTTT	CASSRRGATEAFF
-	TRBV7-2	few	TRBJ2-1	TGTGCCAGCAGCTTTAGCGTACACGCGCAGTTCTTC	CASSFSVHAQFF
-	TRBV6-2/TRBV6-3	-	TRBJ2-6	TGTGCCAGCAGTTATCGGGTCCCGATCTCTGGGGCCAACGTCCTGACTTTC	CASSYRVPISGANVLTF
TRBD1	TRBV5-4	few	TRBJ2-1	TGTGCCAGCAGCTCGGGAAAGGACAGGGCAGGCTACAATGAGCAGTTCTTC	CASSSGKDRAGYNEQFF
-	TRBV7-2	-	TRBJ1-2	TGTGCCAGCAGCAGGGGGAGGCTCTATGGCTACACCTTC	CASSRGRLYGYTF
TRBD1	TRBV7-6	-	TRBJ2-2	TGTGCCAGCAGCTTAGCGCAAGGGGGCAGATTCAACACCGGGGAGCTGTTTTTT	CASSLAQGGRFNTGELFF
TRBD2	TRBV25-1	few	TRBJ2-5	TGTGCCAGCAGTCCCCGGACTAGCGGGAGAGGGGGTTTCGCAGAGACCCAGTACTTC	CASSPRTSGRGGFAETQYF
-	TRBV7-9	few	TRBJ1-4	TGTGCCAGCAGCTTAGCGGGGGAGGGAGATGAAAAACTGTTTTTT	CASSLAGEGDEKLFF
TRBD1	TRBV7-2	-	TRBJ1-1	TGTGCCAGCAGCGCCGGACAGGGGGCAACTGAAGCTTTCTTT	CASSAGQGATEAFF
TRBD2	TRBV11-2	few	TRBJ2-7	TGTGCCAGCAGCTTCCCCGGGACTAGCGGGAGCGCCCGGCGCCACGAGCAGTACTTC	CASSFPGTSGSARRHEQYF
-	TRBV19	many	TRBJ1-1	TGTGCCAGTGATGGGATTACTGAAGCTTTCTTT	CASDGITEAFF
TRBD2	TRBV11-2	-	TRBJ2-5	TGTGCCAGCAGCGAGCGACTAGCGGGAATACAAGAGACCCAGTACTTC	CASSERLAGIQETQYF
-	TRBV12-3/TRBV12-4	few	TRBJ2-5	TGTGCCACCCCAATCCCCCGAGGGCCCGAGACCCAGTACTTC	CATPIPRGPETQYF